This TCR beta chain is drawn from a study of vaccination effects on CD4 cells after COVID-19. Study summary: Two-dose BNT162b2 or mRNA-1273 vaccination was given to participants. They grew roughly 2 million PBMC in each well, adding about 10 IU/ml IL-2 and 7.5 to 10 ug/ml peptides.

The junction had 7 bases not matched to a gene; V was cut back by 4 bases and J by 6 bases. The CDR3 totals 14 residues. Germline V CDR1 and CDR2: PRHDT, FYEKMQ (reference sequence). Turning to this clone: Its specificity is unknown.

At the end of over 8 days of culture, CD4+ T cells were isolated. Profiled with immunoSEQ multiplex PCR; TCRdb holds only in-frame clones, not every one. The sample has 40,000 or so clones, 82% seen once. This clonotype was sampled from a human donor who received a COVID-19 vaccine. The specimen was CD4+ T cells from PBMCs cultured without peptide, collected before COVID-19 vaccination. The chain combines TRBV13 with TRBJ2-3, with TRBD2 matching over 7 bases. This chain's CDR3 is CASSWVGGVDTQYF. The CDR3 DNA follows: TGTGCCAGCAGCTGGGTGGGGGGGGTCGATACGCAGTATTTT.